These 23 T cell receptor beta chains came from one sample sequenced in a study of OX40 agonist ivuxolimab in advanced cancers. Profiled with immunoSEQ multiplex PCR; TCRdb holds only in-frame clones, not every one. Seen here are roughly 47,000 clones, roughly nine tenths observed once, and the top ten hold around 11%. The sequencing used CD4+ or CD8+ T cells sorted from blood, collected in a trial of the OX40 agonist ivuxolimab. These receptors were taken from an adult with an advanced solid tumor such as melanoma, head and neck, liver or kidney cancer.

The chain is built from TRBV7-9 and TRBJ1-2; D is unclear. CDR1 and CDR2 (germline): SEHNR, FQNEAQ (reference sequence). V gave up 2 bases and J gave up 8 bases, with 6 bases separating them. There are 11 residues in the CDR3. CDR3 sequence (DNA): TGTGCCAGCAGCTTATTTTTGGGCTACACCTTC. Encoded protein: CASSLFLGYTF.

The CDR3 protein is CASSFLGLDRANGYTF. In nucleotides, the CDR3 is TGTGCCAGCAGCTTCCTCGGATTGGACAGGGCCAACGGCTACACCTTC. The chain employs TRBV7-2 and TRBJ1-2; 8 positions agree with TRBD1. Per germline, CDR1 SGHTA and CDR2 FQGNSA. V dropped 3 bases and J dropped 8; count of bases not matched to a gene: 14. The CDR3 loop spans 16 amino acids.

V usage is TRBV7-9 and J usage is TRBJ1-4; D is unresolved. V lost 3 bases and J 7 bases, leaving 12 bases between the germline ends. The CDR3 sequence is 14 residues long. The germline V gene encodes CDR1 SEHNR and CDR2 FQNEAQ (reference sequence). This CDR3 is CASSFETLGEKLFF. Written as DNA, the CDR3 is TGTGCCAGCAGCTTTGAAACACTGGGTGAAAAACTGTTTTTT.

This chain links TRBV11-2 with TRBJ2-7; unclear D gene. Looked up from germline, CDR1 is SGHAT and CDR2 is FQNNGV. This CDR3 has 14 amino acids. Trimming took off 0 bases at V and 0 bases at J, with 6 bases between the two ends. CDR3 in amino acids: CASSLEVGSYEQYF. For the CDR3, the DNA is TGTGCCAGCAGCTTAGAGGTGGGCTCCTACGAGCAGTACTTC. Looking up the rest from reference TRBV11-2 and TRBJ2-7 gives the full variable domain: EAGVAQSPRYKIIEKRQSVAFWCNPISGHATLYWYQQILGQGPKLLIQFQNNGVVDDSQLPKDRFSAERLKGVDSTLKIQPAKLEDSAVYLCASSLEVGSYEQYFGPGTRLTVT.

The CDR3 loop reads CASSLYAPGSYEQYF. CDR3 in DNA: TGTGCCAGCAGCCTCTATGCCCCCGGCTCCTACGAGCAGTACTTC. V and J are TRBV11-2 and TRBJ2-7; D gene unclear. V lost 5 bases and J lost 0, with 14 bases in between. CDR3 length: 15 amino acids. Germline CDR1 SGHAT, CDR2 FQNNGV.

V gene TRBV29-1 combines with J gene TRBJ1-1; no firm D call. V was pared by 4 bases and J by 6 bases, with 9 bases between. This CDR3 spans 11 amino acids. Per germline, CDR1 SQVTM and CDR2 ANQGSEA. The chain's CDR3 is CSVARPSEAFF. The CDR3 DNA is TGCAGCGTTGCTCGTCCTTCTGAAGCTTTCTTT. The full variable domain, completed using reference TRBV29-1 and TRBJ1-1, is SAVISQKPSRDICQRGTSLTIQCQVDSQVTMMFWYRQQPGQSLTLIATANQGSEATYESGFVIDKFPISRPNLTFSTLTVSNMSPEDSSIYLCSVARPSEAFFGQGTRLTVV.

As DNA, the CDR3 is TGTGCCAGCAACCTAGGACACCCCCAACGATCCTACGAGCAGTACTTC. This gives the protein CASNLGHPQRSYEQYF. V and J are TRBV27 and TRBJ2-7; D is possibly TRBD1 (5 bases). The CDR3 runs to 16 residues. V lost 7 bases, J lost 1 base, and 20 bases lay in between. Germline CDR1 MNHEY, CDR2 SMNVEV (reference sequence).

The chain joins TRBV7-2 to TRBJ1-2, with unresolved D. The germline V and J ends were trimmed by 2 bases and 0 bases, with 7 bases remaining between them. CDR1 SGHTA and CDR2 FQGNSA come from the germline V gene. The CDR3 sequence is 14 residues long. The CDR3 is CASSLSPANYGYTF. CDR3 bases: TGTGCCAGCAGCTTAAGCCCAGCTAACTATGGCTACACCTTC.

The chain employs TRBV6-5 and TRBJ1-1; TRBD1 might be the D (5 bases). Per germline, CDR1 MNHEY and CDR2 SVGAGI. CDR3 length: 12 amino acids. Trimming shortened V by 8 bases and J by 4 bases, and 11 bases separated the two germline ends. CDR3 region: CASHPGGTEAFF. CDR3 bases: TGTGCCAGCCATCCGGGGGGCACTGAAGCTTTCTTT.

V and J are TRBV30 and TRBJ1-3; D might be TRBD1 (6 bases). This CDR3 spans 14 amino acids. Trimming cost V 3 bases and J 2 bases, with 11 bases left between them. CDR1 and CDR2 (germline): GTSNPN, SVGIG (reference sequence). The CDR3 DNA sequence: TGTGCCTGGAGGGGGGCAGGGACTGGAAACACCATATATTTT. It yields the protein CAWRGAGTGNTIYF.

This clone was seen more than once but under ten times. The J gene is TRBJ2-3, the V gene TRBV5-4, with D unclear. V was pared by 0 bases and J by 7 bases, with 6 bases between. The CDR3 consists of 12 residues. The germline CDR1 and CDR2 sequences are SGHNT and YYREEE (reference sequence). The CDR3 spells CASSLGDNTQYF. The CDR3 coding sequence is TGTGCCAGCAGCTTGGGAGACAATACGCAGTATTTT.

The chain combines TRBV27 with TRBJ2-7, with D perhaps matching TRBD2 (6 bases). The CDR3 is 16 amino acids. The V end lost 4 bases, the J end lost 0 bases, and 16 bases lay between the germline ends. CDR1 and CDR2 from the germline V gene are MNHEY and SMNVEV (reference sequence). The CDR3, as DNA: TGTGCCAGCAGTTGGAGTATTAGCGGAGACTCCTACGAGCAGTACTTC. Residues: CASSWSISGDSYEQYF.

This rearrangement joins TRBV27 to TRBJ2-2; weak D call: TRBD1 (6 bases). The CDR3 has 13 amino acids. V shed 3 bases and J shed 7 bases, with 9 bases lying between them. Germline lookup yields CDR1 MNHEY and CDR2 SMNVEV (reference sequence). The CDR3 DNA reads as TGTGCCAGCAGTTTGGGGGCGAGCGGGGAGCTGTTTTTT. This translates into CASSLGASGELFF.

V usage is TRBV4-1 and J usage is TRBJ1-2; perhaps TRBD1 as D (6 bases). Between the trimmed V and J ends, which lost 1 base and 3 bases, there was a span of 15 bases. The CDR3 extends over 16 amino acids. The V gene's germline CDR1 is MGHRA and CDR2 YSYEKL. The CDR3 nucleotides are TGCGCCAGCAGCCAAGGCTCGGGGGGCCAAGACTATGGCTACACCTTC. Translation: CASSQGSGGQDYGYTF.

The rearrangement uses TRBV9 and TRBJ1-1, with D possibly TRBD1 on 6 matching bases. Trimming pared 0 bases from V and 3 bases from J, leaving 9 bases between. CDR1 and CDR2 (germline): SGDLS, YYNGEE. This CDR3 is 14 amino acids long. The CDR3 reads CASSVAGEHTEAFF. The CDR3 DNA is TGTGCCAGCAGCGTAGCAGGGGAGCACACTGAAGCTTTCTTT.

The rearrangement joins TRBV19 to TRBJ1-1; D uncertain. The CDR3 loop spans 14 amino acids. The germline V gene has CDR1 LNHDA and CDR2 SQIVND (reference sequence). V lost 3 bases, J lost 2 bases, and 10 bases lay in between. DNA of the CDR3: TGTGCCAGTAGTATTGTCGACGGAAACACTGAAGCTTTCTTT. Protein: CASSIVDGNTEAFF.

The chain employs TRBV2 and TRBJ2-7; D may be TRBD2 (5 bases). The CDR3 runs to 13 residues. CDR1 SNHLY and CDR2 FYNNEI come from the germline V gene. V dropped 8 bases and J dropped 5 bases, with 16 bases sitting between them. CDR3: CASGPSFSDEQYF. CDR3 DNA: TGTGCCAGCGGGCCTAGCTTTAGCGACGAGCAGTACTTC.

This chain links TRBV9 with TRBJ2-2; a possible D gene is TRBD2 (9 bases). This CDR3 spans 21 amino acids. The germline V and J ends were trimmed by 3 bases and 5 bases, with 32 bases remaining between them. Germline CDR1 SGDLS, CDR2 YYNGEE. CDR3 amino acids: CASSAPSPDRAGGRDTGELFF. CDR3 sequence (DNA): TGTGCCAGCAGCGCACCCTCCCCGGACAGGGCCGGCGGGAGGGATACCGGGGAGCTGTTTTTT.

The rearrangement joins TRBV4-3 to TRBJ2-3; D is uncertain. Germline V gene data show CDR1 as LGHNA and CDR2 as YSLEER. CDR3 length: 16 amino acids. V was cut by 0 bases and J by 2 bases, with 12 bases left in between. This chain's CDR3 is CASSQEEQTLTDTQYF. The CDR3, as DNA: TGCGCCAGCAGCCAAGAGGAACAAACTCTCACAGATACGCAGTATTTT.

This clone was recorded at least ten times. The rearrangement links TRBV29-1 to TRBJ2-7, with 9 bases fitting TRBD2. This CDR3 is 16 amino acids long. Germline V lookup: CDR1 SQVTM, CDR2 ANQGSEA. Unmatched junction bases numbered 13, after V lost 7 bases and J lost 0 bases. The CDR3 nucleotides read TGCAGCGCAGGAGTGGCTAGCGGGATTCGCTCCTACGAGCAGTACTTC. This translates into CSAGVASGIRSYEQYF.

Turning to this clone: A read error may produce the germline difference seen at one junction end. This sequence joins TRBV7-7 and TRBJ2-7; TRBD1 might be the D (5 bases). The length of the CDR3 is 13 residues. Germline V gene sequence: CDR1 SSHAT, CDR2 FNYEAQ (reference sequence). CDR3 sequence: CASSLASGNEQYF. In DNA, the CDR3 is TGTGCTAGCAGCTTGGCCTCAGGGAACGAGCAGTACTTC. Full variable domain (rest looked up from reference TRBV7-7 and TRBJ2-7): GAGVSQSPRYKVTKRGQDVTLRCDPISSHATLYWYQQALGQGPEFLTYFNYEAQPDKSGLPSDRFSAERPEGSISTLTIQRTEQRDSAMYRCASSLASGNEQYFGPGTRLTVT.

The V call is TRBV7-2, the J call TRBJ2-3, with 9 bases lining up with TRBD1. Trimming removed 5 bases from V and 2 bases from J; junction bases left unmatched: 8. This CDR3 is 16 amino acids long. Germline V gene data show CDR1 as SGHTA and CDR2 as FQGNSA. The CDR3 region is CASSDSDRGFTDTQYF. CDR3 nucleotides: TGTGCCAGCAGCGACTCGGACAGGGGATTCACAGATACGCAGTATTTT.

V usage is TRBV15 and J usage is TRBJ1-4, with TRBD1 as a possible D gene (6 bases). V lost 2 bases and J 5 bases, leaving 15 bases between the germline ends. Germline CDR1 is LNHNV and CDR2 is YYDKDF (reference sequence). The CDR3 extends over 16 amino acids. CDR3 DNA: TGTGCCACCAGCAGATCAAAGGGGGGCGAAAATGAAAAACTGTTTTTT. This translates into CATSRSKGGENEKLFF. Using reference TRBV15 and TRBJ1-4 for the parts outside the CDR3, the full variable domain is DAMVIQNPRYQVTQFGKPVTLSCSQTLNHNVMYWYQQKSSQAPKLLFHYYDKDFNNEADTPDNFQSRRPNTSFCFLDIRSPGLGDTAMYLCATSRSKGGENEKLFFGSGTQLSVL.